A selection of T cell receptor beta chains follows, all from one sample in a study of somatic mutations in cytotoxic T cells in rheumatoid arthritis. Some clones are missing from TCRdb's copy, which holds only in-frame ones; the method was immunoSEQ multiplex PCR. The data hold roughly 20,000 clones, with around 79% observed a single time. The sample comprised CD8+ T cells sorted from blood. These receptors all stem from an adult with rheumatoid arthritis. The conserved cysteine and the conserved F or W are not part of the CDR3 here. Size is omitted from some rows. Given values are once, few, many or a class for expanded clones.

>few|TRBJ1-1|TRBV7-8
ASSLNVNTEAF
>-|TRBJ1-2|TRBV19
ASSRLSGPYGYT
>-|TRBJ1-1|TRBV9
ASSVGMNTEAF
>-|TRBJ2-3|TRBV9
ASSVPGRSLGGLTPTQY
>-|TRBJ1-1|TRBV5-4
ASSWRRNTEAF
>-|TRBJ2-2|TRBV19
ASSVRLAGDGELF
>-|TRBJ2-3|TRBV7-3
ASSYFRADTQY
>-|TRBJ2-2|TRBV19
ASSMVQGATGELF
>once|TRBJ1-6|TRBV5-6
ASSLMGAIYNSPLH
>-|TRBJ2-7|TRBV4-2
ASSQPRTVSSYEQY
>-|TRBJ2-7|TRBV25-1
ASEWGAGYEQY
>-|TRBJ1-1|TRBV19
ATRWGNTEAF
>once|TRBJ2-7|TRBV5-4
ASSLGAASYEQY
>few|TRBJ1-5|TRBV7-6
ASSLGGDQPQH
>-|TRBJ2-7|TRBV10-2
ASSELSQGTSYEQY
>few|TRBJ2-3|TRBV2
ASPTSGFRDTQY
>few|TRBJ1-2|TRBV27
ASSFLSGNYGYT
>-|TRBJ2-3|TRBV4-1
ASSQGDPAGDTQY
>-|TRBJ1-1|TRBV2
ASSGEGADTEAF
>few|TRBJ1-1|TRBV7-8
ASSLLGAMNTEAF
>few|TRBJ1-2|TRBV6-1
ASTDPQLDYGYT
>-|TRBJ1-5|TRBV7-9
ASSFGGQPQH
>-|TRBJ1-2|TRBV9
ASSVAARYGYT
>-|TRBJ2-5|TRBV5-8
ASSSTLAGAGETQY